The next 25 T cell receptor beta chains were all read from a single sample in a study of PD-L1 blockade in urothelial cancer. Profiling relied on immunoSEQ multiplex PCR, and the TCRdb table lists in-frame clones only, not all of them. The sample contains tens of thousands of clones, roughly 80% of which appear only once. Stated time point: pretreatment peripheral blood. The starting material was PBMCs, obtained around atezolizumab (anti-PD-L1) treatment. These receptors were taken from a man of 80 years or more with urothelial cancer.

The rearrangement links TRBV2 to TRBJ2-1; 9 positions match TRBD2. V lost 7 bases, J lost 8 bases, and 9 bases stayed unmatched. Looked up from germline, CDR1 is SNHLY and CDR2 is FYNNEI. The CDR3 spans 14 residues. CDR3 DNA sequence: TGTGCCAGCAAGCTAGCGGGACCGGACCATGAGCAGTTCTTC. Translated: CASKLAGPDHEQFF.

The J gene is TRBJ2-1, the V gene TRBV6-6; possibly TRBD1 for D (5 bases). CDR1 and CDR2 from the germline V gene are MNHNY and SVGAGI (reference sequence). The ends were cut back, 8 bases at V and 1 base at J, with 12 bases in the middle. The CDR3 has 14 amino acids. CDR3 coding DNA: TGTGCCAGCGTAGGGCAGGGTTCCTACAATGAGCAGTTCTTC. As protein: CASVGQGSYNEQFF.

V gene TRBV27 combines with J gene TRBJ2-7; possible D gene TRBD1, 6 bases. This CDR3 contains 15 residues. V was pared by 5 bases and J by 2 bases, with 16 bases between. Germline-derived CDR1 and CDR2 are MNHEY and SMNVEV (reference sequence). CDR3 coding DNA: TGTGCCAGCAGTCCAACCCCTGGACAGACCTACGAGCAGTACTTC. Amino acid sequence: CASSPTPGQTYEQYF.

The V gene is TRBV4-3, the J gene TRBJ1-2, with 11 positions matching TRBD1. After removal of 0 bases from V and 8 bases from J, the junction contained 11 bases not matched to a gene. This CDR3 has 17 amino acids. Germline V gives CDR1 LGHNA, CDR2 YSLEER. DNA for the CDR3: TGCGCCAGCAGCCAAGATCCGGGGACAGGGGGATTCTCGGGCTACACCTTC. This translates into CASSQDPGTGGFSGYTF.

This CDR3 is CASSLAGQRPSYEQYF. The CDR3 DNA is TGTGCCAGCAGCCTAGCTGGACAGAGACCATCCTACGAGCAGTACTTC. This chain joins TRBV28 and TRBJ2-7; maybe TRBD1 (6 bases). CDR1 and CDR2 (germline): MDHEN, SYDVKM. This CDR3 comprises 16 residues. Trimming stripped 6 bases from V and 1 base from J, with 19 bases between.

V usage is TRBV10-1 and J usage is TRBJ2-3; 9 bases are shared with TRBD2. V was clipped by 2 bases and J by 5 bases; unmatched bases: 8. CDR1 is WNHNN and CDR2 is SYGVQD in the germline V gene (reference sequence). The CDR3 extends over 16 amino acids. The CDR3 region has the DNA TGCGCCAGCAGTGAGGGGGTAGCGGGAGTTCGAGATACGCAGTATTTT. It encodes CASSEGVAGVRDTQYF.

The chain joins TRBV5-1 to TRBJ2-7; 8 nucleotides agree with TRBD2. The CDR3 extends over 16 amino acids. The J segment lost 2 bases and the V segment lost 0 bases, leaving 7 bases of the junction unmatched. Looked up from germline, CDR1 is SGHRS and CDR2 is YFSETQ. CDR3 in DNA: TGCGCCAGCAGCTTGGGAAGGACGGGGGGGACCTACGAGCAGTACTTC. Protein sequence: CASSLGRTGGTYEQYF.

The chain recombines TRBV5-1 with TRBJ2-1, with D hard to call. V was cut by 0 bases and J by 1 base, with 8 bases left in between. Looked up from germline, CDR1 is SGHRS and CDR2 is YFSETQ. There are 15 residues in the CDR3. The CDR3 coding sequence is TGCGCCAGCAGCTTGGACGGGTCGTCCTACAATGAGCAGTTCTTC. This gives the protein CASSLDGSSYNEQFF.

V and J are TRBV5-1 and TRBJ2-1, with 9 bases identical to TRBD2. Germline V gene lookup returns CDR1 SGHRS and CDR2 YFSETQ. V gave up 1 base and J gave up 7 bases; unmatched junction bases: 9. This CDR3 contains 16 residues. CDR3 residues: CASSLWAGGPSNEQFF. The DNA for the CDR3 is TGCGCCAGCAGCTTGTGGGCGGGAGGGCCTTCAAATGAGCAGTTCTTC.

The rearrangement uses TRBV5-8 and TRBJ1-5, with D maybe TRBD1 (6 bases). Germline-derived CDR1 and CDR2 are SGHTS and YDEGEE. V gave up 0 bases and J gave up 6 bases, with 13 bases separating them. The CDR3 is 15 residues long. This CDR3 reads CASSLEGGEGQPQHF. The DNA of the CDR3 is TGTGCCAGCAGCTTGGAAGGGGGTGAGGGTCAGCCCCAGCATTTT.

V and J are TRBV30 and TRBJ2-3, with D maybe TRBD2 (7 bases). Germline CDR1 GTSNPN, CDR2 SVGIG (reference sequence). The germline V and J ends were trimmed by 0 bases and 0 bases, with 10 bases remaining between them. The CDR3 covers 15 residues. In DNA form, the CDR3 reads TGTGCCTGGAGTGTACGGGGGGCTAGCACAGATACGCAGTATTTT. Protein: CAWSVRGASTDTQYF.

The chain couples TRBV5-6 to TRBJ2-5; 9 bases align to TRBD1. Germline V CDR1 and CDR2: SGHDT, YYEEEE. The CDR3 length is 13 residues. V lost 5 bases and J lost 5; bases outside the gene matches: 4. CDR3 nucleotides: TGTGCCAGCAGGAGGGACAGGGTGGAGACCCAGTACTTC. Protein product: CASRRDRVETQYF.

This chain connects TRBV18 to TRBJ1-5, with no clear D. The V and J ends lost 3 bases and 3 bases respectively, with 6 bases between them. The CDR3 is 13 amino acids. The V gene's germline CDR1 is KGHSH and CDR2 LQKENI. For the CDR3, the DNA is TGTGCCAGCTCACCTTGGGCCAATCAGCCCCAGCATTTT. This codes for CASSPWANQPQHF.

This clone was observed at least ten times. The chain combines TRBV5-6 with TRBJ1-2; D call uncertain. The CDR3 length is 13 residues. CDR1 and CDR2 from the germline V gene are SGHDT and YYEEEE. V was pared by 0 bases and J by 6 bases, with 9 bases between. This chain's CDR3 is CASSLVLGDGYTF. For the CDR3, the DNA is TGTGCCAGCAGCTTGGTTCTCGGAGATGGCTACACCTTC.

This clone appeared a single time. The chain uses TRBV2 and TRBJ1-2; D unclear. Germline CDR1 is SNHLY and CDR2 is FYNNEI. The CDR3 spans 12 residues. Trimming shortened V by 5 bases and J by 5 bases, and 9 bases separated the two germline ends. The CDR3 region is CASSSGGYGYTF. CDR3 bases: TGTGCCAGCAGTTCGGGAGGTTATGGCTACACCTTC.

This clone was seen more than once but under ten times. The CDR3 region has the DNA TGTGCCAGCAGTGGACCGACAGCTAACTATGGCTACACCTTC. It codes for CASSGPTANYGYTF. The chain is built from TRBV6-1 and TRBJ1-2, with D tentatively TRBD1 (5 bases). The CDR3 runs to 14 residues. The V and J ends lost 4 bases and 0 bases respectively, with 9 bases between them. Germline-derived CDR1 and CDR2 are MNHNS and SASEGT.

In its sample, this clone was seen once. The chain joins TRBV7-9 to TRBJ2-7, with a possible D match to TRBD1 (6 bases). Per germline, CDR1 SEHNR and CDR2 FQNEAQ (reference sequence). The CDR3 loop spans 11 amino acids. V lost 4 bases and J 6 bases, leaving 7 bases between the germline ends. The DNA of the CDR3 is TGTGCCAGCAGCTCAGGGGTCGAGCAGTACTTC. As protein: CASSSGVEQYF. The entire variable domain, with the rest obtained from reference TRBV7-9 and TRBJ2-7, is as follows: DTGVSQNPRHKITKRGQNVTFRCDPISEHNRLYWYRQTLGQGPEFLTYFQNEAQLEKSRLLSDRFSAERPKGSFSTLEIQRTEQGDSAMYLCASSSGVEQYFGPGTRLTVT.

The rearrangement joins TRBV4-1 to TRBJ2-3; 8 bases fit TRBD2. The germline V gene encodes CDR1 MGHRA and CDR2 YSYEKL. This CDR3 comprises 16 residues. The J segment lost 2 bases and the V segment lost 1 base, leaving 5 bases of the junction unmatched. The CDR3 region is CASSQGWREDTDTQYF. CDR3 coding DNA: TGCGCCAGCAGCCAAGGTTGGCGGGAGGACACAGATACGCAGTATTTT.

The J gene is TRBJ2-4, the V gene TRBV7-5; TRBD1 was called by the table and not checked on the DNA. TRBV7-5 is an annotated pseudogene. The CDR3 totals 15 residues. CDR3 region: CVRSTLIGVGNIQYF. The CDR3 region has the DNA TGTGTCAGAAGCACACTCATAGGGGTGGGGAACATTCAGTACTTC.

This clone has a count of ten or more. The gene calls are TRBV21-1 and TRBJ2-1; TRBD2 is taken as the D call from the table, unchecked against the DNA. TRBV21-1 has pseudogene status. This CDR3 is built from 17 residues. In DNA, the CDR3 is TGTGCCAGCAGCGCACGGACTAGCGGGAGTTCCTACAATGAGCAGTTCTTC. Residues: CASSARTSGSSYNEQFF.

This clone appeared once. V usage is TRBV5-6 and J usage is TRBJ2-4, with 7 bases matching TRBD1. The CDR3 has 14 residues. Looked up from germline, CDR1 is SGHDT and CDR2 is YYEEEE. The V segment lost 5 bases and the J segment 3 bases; nucleotides outside the gene matches: 5. As DNA, the CDR3 is TGTGCCAGCAGTGACCGGGACAGCAAAAACATTCAGTACTTC. It translates to CASSDRDSKNIQYF.

The genes are TRBV28 and TRBJ2-3; D gene uncertain. The CDR3 runs 10 residues. Trimming took off 8 bases at V and 5 bases at J, with 5 bases between the two ends. Germline V CDR1 and CDR2: MDHEN, SYDVKM. The CDR3 sequence is CASLRDTQYF. The DNA for the CDR3 is TGTGCCAGCCTCAGAGATACGCAGTATTTT.

The V call is TRBV5-6, the J call TRBJ2-3, with D uncertain. Germline assignment: CDR1 SGHDT and CDR2 YYEEEE. V lost 0 bases, J lost 8 bases, and 4 bases lay in between. The CDR3 is 11 residues long. The DNA for the CDR3 is TGTGCCAGCAGCTTGGACGGTACGCAGTATTTT. Protein: CASSLDGTQYF.

The chain couples TRBV9 to TRBJ2-5; TRBD1 might be the D (6 bases). Germline CDR1 reads SGDLS; CDR2 reads YYNGEE. This CDR3 comprises 15 residues. V was cut by 3 bases and J by 1 base, with 13 bases left in between. This chain's CDR3 is CASSARGGAQETQYF. As DNA, the CDR3 is TGTGCCAGCAGCGCCCGAGGGGGAGCCCAAGAGACCCAGTACTTC. Complete variable domain (other parts from reference TRBV9 and TRBJ2-5): DSGVTQTPKHLITATGQRVTLRCSPRSGDLSVYWYQQSLDQGLQFLIQYYNGEERAKGNILERFSAQQFPDLHSELNLSSLELGDSALYFCASSARGGAQETQYFGPGTRLLVL.

This chain joins TRBV5-5 and TRBJ2-7; tentative D call: TRBD1 (7 bases). From germline, CDR1 is SGHKS and CDR2 YYEKEE (reference sequence). With 5 bases removed from V and 3 bases from J, the gap between germline ends came to 18 bases. The CDR3 contains 15 residues. CDR3 in amino acids: CASRWGDSDVYEQYF. The CDR3 DNA reads TGTGCCAGCAGGTGGGGGGACAGTGACGTCTACGAGCAGTACTTC.